The following is a TCR beta chain sequence with its context. The length of the CDR3 is 14 residues. The V gene's germline CDR1 is SEHNR and CDR2 FQNEAQ (reference sequence). V lost 1 base, J lost 3 bases, and 10 bases lay in between. The sample is drawn from a study of T cell responses to AZD1222 COVID-19 vaccine. Clones were read by immunoSEQ multiplex PCR, and TCRdb kept only the in-frame ones, dropping some. The data show fewer than 200,000 clones, roughly nine tenths seen once. Sequenced here: peripheral blood, sampled 28 days after the second AZD1222 dose. The chain combines TRBV7-9 with TRBJ2-7, with D hard to call. This TCR was sampled from an adult who received the AZD1222 COVID-19 vaccine. The CDR3 region is CASSLVSAVYEQYF. In nucleotides, the CDR3 is TGTGCCAGCAGCTTAGTATCGGCGGTCTACGAGCAGTACTTC.